The sequence of this TCR beta chain was determined in a study of T cell changes during pregnancy in multiple sclerosis. This clone was found once. The V and J ends lost 0 bases and 0 bases respectively, with 9 bases between them. CDR1 and CDR2 from the germline V gene are SGHRS and YFSETQ. The CDR3 extends over 15 amino acids. Libraries were prepared by immunoSEQ multiplex PCR; TCRdb keeps only in-frame clonotypes and omits some of them. The sample has fewer than 80,000 clones; approximately 95% are singletons. The sequence was obtained from a female donor with multiple sclerosis, enrolled in a pregnancy study. This chain connects TRBV5-1 to TRBJ1-1; D possibly corresponds to TRBD1 (5 bases). Sequencing used CD4+ T cells from peripheral blood mononuclear cells, obtained after pregnancy. In DNA, the CDR3 is TGCGCCAGCAGCTTGGGGGGCGCGATGAACACTGAAGCTTTCTTT. Translated, it gives CASSLGGAMNTEAFF. Based on the CDR3 plus reference TRBV5-1 and TRBJ1-1, the full variable domain is KAGVTQTPRYLIKTRGQQVTLSCSPISGHRSVSWYQQTPGQGLQFLFEYFSETQRNKGNFPGRFSGRQFSNSRSEMNVSTLELGDSALYLCASSLGGAMNTEAFFGQGTRLTVV.